The 9 T cell receptor beta chains reported below all come from one sample, sequenced in a study of CD8 T cells in ankylosing spondylitis. MiXCR was run by TCRdb on the 5' RACE reads, yielding one entry per CDR3 protein. Of 40,000 to 50,000 distinct CDR3 sequences listed, 4% are singletons. The sequencing sample was made of blood, either unsorted or a sorted T cell fraction (not recorded which). These receptors all stem from a female donor with ankylosing spondylitis or in good health (not recorded which).

This clonotype qualifies as medium-sized. The chain is built from TRBV9 and TRBJ2-7; no reliable D call. Trimming removed 3 bases at V and 0 bases at J, with 10 bases between. There are 14 residues in the CDR3. Germline CDR1 is SGDLS and CDR2 is YYNGEE. The CDR3 is CASSARLSSYEQYF. In DNA, the CDR3 is TGTGCCAGCAGCGCCCGGTTGAGCTCCTACGAGCAGTACTTC.

Ten or more counts support this clonotype. This chain uses TRBV9 with TRBJ1-6; TRBD1 matches at 7 bases. CDR1 SGDLS and CDR2 YYNGEE come from the germline V gene. The length of the CDR3 is 16 residues. J lost 9 bases, V lost 0 bases, and 9 bases had no gene match. The DNA of the CDR3 is TGTGCCAGCAGCGTAGGCTTGGCAGGGGGGACTTCACCCCTCCACTTT. This codes for CASSVGLAGGTSPLHF.

At least ten counts were recorded for this clonotype. V gene TRBV9 combines with J gene TRBJ2-5; tentative D call: TRBD2 (5 bases). Trimming took 2 bases from V and 4 from J, leaving 15 bases between them. The CDR3 is made up of 15 amino acids. The V gene's germline CDR1 is SGDLS and CDR2 YYNGEE. CDR3: CASSVSTSVAETQYF. The CDR3 region has the DNA TGTGCCAGCAGCGTTTCTACTAGTGTAGCAGAGACCCAGTACTTC. Complete variable domain (other parts from reference TRBV9 and TRBJ2-5): DSGVTQTPKHLITATGQRVTLRCSPRSGDLSVYWYQQSLDQGLQFLIQYYNGEERAKGNILERFSAQQFPDLHSELNLSSLELGDSALYFCASSVSTSVAETQYFGPGTRLLVL.

This clonotype was counted many times. The chain recombines TRBV9 with TRBJ2-3; perhaps TRBD2 as D (6 bases). The germline gives CDR1 SGDLS, CDR2 YYNGEE. V lost 5 bases, J lost 4 bases, and 11 bases lay in between. The CDR3 is made up of 13 amino acids. The CDR3 here is CASSPSASDTQYF. In DNA, the CDR3 is TGTGCCAGCAGTCCTAGCGCTTCAGATACGCAGTATTTT.

The table lists this clonotype with many counts. The chain has TRBV9 and TRBJ1-5; D perhaps matches TRBD1 (6 bases). The V end was cut by 0 bases, the J end by 6 bases, with 13 bases between. This CDR3 comprises 15 residues. The germline gives CDR1 SGDLS, CDR2 YYNGEE. The CDR3 region has the DNA TGTGCCAGCAGCGTAGGTGTGGGGGGCAGTCAGCCCCAGCATTTT. Encoded protein: CASSVGVGGSQPQHF.

This clonotype was seen repeatedly, ten times or more. The chain carries TRBV9 and TRBJ2-1; no firm D call. Trimming took off 0 bases at V and 7 bases at J, with 8 bases between the two ends. This CDR3 comprises 13 residues. Germline V gene lookup returns CDR1 SGDLS and CDR2 YYNGEE. The chain's CDR3 is CASSVVLGNEQFF. DNA for the CDR3: TGTGCCAGCAGCGTAGTCCTGGGAAATGAGCAGTTCTTC.

This clonotype came up a few times. The chain links TRBV9 to TRBJ2-5; 8 bases are shared with TRBD1. In germline, CDR1 is SGDLS, CDR2 YYNGEE. The CDR3 consists of 14 residues. With 2 bases clipped from V and 5 bases from J, the junction kept 5 bases outside the gene matches. CDR3 protein: CASSVTGGRETQYF. CDR3 in DNA: TGTGCCAGCAGCGTTACAGGGGGACGGGAGACCCAGTACTTC.

In this sample, this clonotype turned up many times. This sequence joins TRBV9 and TRBJ2-3, with D unclear. Trimming took off 3 bases at V and 2 bases at J, with 10 bases between the two ends. Germline CDR1 reads SGDLS; CDR2 reads YYNGEE. This CDR3 spans 14 amino acids. The CDR3 DNA follows: TGTGCCAGCAGCGCCGACACAAACACAGATACGCAGTATTTT. Protein product: CASSADTNTDTQYF.

This clonotype was recorded at least ten times. V usage is TRBV9 and J usage is TRBJ2-2; 9 nucleotides line up with TRBD1. Germline V gives CDR1 SGDLS, CDR2 YYNGEE. The CDR3 extends over 15 amino acids. V dropped 4 bases and J dropped 4; count of bases not matched to a gene: 5. The CDR3 coding sequence is TGTGCCAGCAGCCCTAGACAGGGGGGCACCGGGGAGCTGTTTTTT. Protein product: CASSPRQGGTGELFF.